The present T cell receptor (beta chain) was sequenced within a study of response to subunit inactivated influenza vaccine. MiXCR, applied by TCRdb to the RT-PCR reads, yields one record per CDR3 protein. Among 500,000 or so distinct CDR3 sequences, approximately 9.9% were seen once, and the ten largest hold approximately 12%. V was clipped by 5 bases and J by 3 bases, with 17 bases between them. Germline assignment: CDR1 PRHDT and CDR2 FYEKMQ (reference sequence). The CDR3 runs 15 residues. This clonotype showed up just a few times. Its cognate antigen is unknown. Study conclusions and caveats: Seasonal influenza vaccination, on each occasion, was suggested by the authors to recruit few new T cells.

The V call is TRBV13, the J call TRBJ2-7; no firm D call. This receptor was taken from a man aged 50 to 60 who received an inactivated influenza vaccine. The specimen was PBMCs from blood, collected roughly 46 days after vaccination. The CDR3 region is CASSPPGQRLYEQYF. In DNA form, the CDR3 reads TGTGCCAGCAGCCCCCCCGGGCAGCGACTCTACGAGCAGTACTTC.